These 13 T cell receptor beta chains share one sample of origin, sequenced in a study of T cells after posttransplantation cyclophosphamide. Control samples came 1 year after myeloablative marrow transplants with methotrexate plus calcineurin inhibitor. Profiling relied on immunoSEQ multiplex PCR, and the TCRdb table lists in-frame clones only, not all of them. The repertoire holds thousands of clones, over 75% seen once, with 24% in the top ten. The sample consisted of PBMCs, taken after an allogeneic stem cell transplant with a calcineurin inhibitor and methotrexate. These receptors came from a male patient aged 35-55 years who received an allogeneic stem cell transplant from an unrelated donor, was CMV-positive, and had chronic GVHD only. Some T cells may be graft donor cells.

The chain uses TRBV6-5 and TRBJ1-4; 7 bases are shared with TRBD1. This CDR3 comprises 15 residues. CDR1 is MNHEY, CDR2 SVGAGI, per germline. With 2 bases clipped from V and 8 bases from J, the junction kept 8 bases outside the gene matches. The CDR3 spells CASSYRGQPQEKLFF. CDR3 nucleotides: TGTGCCAGCAGTTACCGGGGACAGCCCCAGGAAAAACTGTTTTTT.

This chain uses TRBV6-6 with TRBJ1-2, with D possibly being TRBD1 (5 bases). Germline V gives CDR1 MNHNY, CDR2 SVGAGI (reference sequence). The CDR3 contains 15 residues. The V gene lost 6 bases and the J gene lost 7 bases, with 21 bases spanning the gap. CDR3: CASRTQGSFSFGYTF. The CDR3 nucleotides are TGTGCCAGCAGGACCCAGGGTTCTTTTTCTTTTGGCTACACCTTC.

CDR3 DNA sequence: TGCGCCAGCAGCCCCTCCTACCCAACCGGGGAGCTGTTTTTT. This translates into CASSPSYPTGELFF. The gene calls are TRBV5-1 and TRBJ2-2; D gene unclear. V gave up 4 bases and J gave up 5 bases, with 12 bases separating them. Germline values: CDR1 SGHRS, CDR2 YFSETQ. The CDR3 runs 14 residues.

The CDR3 DNA follows: TGCGCCACCCGACAGGGGTCGGGGAACACTGAAGCTTTCTTT. The encoded protein is CATRQGSGNTEAFF. The gene calls are TRBV5-1 and TRBJ1-1; 8 bases are a match to TRBD1. The CDR3 totals 14 residues. V gave up 9 bases and J gave up 1 base; unmatched junction bases: 8. Germline values: CDR1 SGHRS, CDR2 YFSETQ. Variable domain in full (rest from reference TRBV5-1 and TRBJ1-1): KAGVTQTPRYLIKTRGQQVTLSCSPISGHRSVSWYQQTPGQGLQFLFEYFSETQRNKGNFPGRFSGRQFSNSRSEMNVSTLELGDSALYLCATRQGSGNTEAFFGQGTRLTVV.

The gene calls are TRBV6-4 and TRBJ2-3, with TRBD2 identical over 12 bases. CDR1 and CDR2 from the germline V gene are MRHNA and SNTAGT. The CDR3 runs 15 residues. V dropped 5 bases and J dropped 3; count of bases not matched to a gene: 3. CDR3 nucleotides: TGTGCCAGCAGTCTCGGACTAGCGGGAACAGATACGCAGTATTTT. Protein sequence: CASSLGLAGTDTQYF.

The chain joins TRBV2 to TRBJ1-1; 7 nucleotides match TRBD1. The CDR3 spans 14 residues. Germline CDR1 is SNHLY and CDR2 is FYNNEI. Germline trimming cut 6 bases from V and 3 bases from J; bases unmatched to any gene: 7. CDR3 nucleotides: TGTGCCAGCAGAGGCATTACAGGGGACACTGAAGCTTTCTTT. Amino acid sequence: CASRGITGDTEAFF.

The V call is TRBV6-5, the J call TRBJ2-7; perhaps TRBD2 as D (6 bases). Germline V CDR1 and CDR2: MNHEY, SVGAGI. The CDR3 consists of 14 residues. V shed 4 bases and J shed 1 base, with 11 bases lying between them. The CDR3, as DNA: TGTGCCAGCAGTTCCGGGAGTAGGTCCTACGAGCAGTACTTC. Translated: CASSSGSRSYEQYF.

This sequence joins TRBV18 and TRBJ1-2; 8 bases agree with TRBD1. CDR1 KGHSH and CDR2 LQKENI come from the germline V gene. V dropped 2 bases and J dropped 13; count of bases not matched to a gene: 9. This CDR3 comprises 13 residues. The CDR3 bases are TGTGCCAGCTCACCAACCATGGACAGGGCGTGCACCTTC. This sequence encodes CASSPTMDRACTF.

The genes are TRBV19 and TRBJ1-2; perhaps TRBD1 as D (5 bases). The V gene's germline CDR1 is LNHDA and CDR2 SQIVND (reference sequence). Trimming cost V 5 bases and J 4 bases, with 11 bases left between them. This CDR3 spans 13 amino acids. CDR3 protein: CASSLRTSYGYTF. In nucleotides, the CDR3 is TGTGCCAGTAGTCTTAGGACAAGCTATGGCTACACCTTC.

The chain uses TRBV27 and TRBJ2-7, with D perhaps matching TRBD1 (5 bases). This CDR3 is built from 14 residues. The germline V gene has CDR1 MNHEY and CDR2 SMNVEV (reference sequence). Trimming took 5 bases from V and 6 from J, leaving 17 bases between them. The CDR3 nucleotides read TGTGCCAGCAGTCCGAATAGACAGACTGGCGAGCAGTACTTC. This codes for CASSPNRQTGEQYF.

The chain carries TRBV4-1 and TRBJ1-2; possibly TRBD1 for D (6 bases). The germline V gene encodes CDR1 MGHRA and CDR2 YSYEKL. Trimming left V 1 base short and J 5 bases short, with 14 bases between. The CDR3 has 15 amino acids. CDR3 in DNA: TGCGCCAGCAGCCAAGTAGGGGACACGGGTTATGGCTACACCTTC. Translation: CASSQVGDTGYGYTF.

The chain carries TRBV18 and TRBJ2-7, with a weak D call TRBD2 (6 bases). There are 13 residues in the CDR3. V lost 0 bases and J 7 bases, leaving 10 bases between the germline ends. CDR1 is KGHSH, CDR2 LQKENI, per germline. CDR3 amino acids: CASSPPTRGEQYF. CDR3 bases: TGTGCCAGCTCACCACCGACTAGGGGTGAGCAGTACTTC.

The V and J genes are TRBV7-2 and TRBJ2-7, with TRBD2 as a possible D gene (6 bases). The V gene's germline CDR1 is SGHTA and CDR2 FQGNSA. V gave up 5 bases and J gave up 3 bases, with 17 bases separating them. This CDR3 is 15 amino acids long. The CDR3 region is CASSLVMGGDYEQYF. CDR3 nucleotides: TGTGCCAGCAGCCTAGTAATGGGGGGTGACTACGAGCAGTACTTC.